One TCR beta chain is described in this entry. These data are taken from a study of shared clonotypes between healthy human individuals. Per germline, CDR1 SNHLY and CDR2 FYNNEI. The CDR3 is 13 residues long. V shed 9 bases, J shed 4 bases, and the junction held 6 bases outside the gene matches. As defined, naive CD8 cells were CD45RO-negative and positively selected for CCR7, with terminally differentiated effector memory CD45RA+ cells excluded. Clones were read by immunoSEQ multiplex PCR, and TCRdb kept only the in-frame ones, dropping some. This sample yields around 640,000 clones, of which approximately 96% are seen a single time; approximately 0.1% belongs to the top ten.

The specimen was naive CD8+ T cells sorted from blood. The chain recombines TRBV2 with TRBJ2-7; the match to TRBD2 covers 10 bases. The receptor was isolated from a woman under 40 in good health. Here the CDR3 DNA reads TGTGCCAGTTTACCTAGCGGGAGTTACGAGCAGTACTTC. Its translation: CASLPSGSYEQYF.